This T cell receptor (beta chain) is drawn from a study of cytomegalovirus exposure and HLA in healthy donors. This CDR3 is built from 15 residues. The ends were cut back, 5 bases at V and 0 bases at J, with 14 bases in the middle. The germline gives CDR1 SEHNR, CDR2 FQNEAQ (reference sequence). It was with 60 Vbeta and 13 Jbeta primers that the PCR ran. The table came from immunoSEQ multiplex PCR; TCRdb's copy has only in-frame clones and leaves some out. The sample yields around 130,000 clones, of which the top ten take up 2%. The V gene is TRBV7-9, the J gene TRBJ2-7; D possibly corresponds to TRBD2 (5 bases). The clonotype originates from a woman aged 55 to 70 in good health and CMV-seronegative. Sequenced sample: PBMCs. CDR3 sequence: CASSPNTGSSYEQYF. The CDR3 region has the DNA TGTGCCAGCAGCCCTAACACGGGGAGCTCCTACGAGCAGTACTTC.